The 30 T cell receptor beta chains below all came from one sample that was sequenced in a study of cytomegalovirus exposure and HLA in healthy donors. Both 60 Vbeta primers and 13 Jbeta primers went into the PCR. Profiled with immunoSEQ multiplex PCR; TCRdb holds only in-frame clones, not every one. This sample has about 150,000 clones; about 8.9% occur once, and the top ten carry 1.5% to 2%. Sequencing was performed on PBMCs. The origin of the receptors is a man aged 50 or older in good health and CMV-seronegative.

This clone has a handful of counts. The rearrangement joins TRBV6-5 to TRBJ2-3; TRBD2 might be the D (5 bases). Germline V gives CDR1 MNHEY, CDR2 SVGAGI. The CDR3 is made up of 15 amino acids. Trimming shortened V by 6 bases and J by 1 base, and 14 bases separated the two germline ends. CDR3 in amino acids: CASRQLSGGTDTQYF. The CDR3 DNA sequence: TGTGCCAGCAGGCAACTCAGCGGCGGCACAGATACGCAGTATTTT.

This chain uses TRBV7-9 with TRBJ2-7; 8 bases agree with TRBD1. CDR3 length: 14 amino acids. The germline CDR1 and CDR2 sequences are SEHNR and FQNEAQ (reference sequence). Germline trimming cut 2 bases from V and 7 bases from J; bases unmatched to any gene: 7. CDR3 region: CASSLPGQGREQYF. The CDR3 DNA reads TGTGCCAGCAGCTTACCAGGACAGGGCCGTGAGCAGTACTTC.

This clone appeared a few times. The chain couples TRBV20-1 to TRBJ1-2; D gene ambiguous. This CDR3 is built from 10 residues. V lost 8 bases, J lost 8 bases, and 12 bases lay in between. Germline-derived CDR1 and CDR2 are DFQATT and SNEGSKA (reference sequence). CDR3 residues: CSWAALGYTF. CDR3 sequence (DNA): TGCAGTTGGGCCGCGCTCGGCTACACCTTC.

The chain couples TRBV7-9 to TRBJ2-1; TRBD1 matches at 12 bases. CDR1 and CDR2 (germline): SEHNR, FQNEAQ (reference sequence). The trim removed 4 bases at V and 7 bases at J, leaving 11 bases unmatched. The CDR3 is 17 residues long. CDR3 in amino acids: CASSWVPGTGGWNEQFF. As DNA, the CDR3 is TGTGCCAGCAGCTGGGTACCCGGGACAGGGGGCTGGAATGAGCAGTTCTTC. Complete variable domain (other parts from reference TRBV7-9 and TRBJ2-1): DTGVSQNPRHKITKRGQNVTFRCDPISEHNRLYWYRQTLGQGPEFLTYFQNEAQLEKSRLLSDRFSAERPKGSFSTLEIQRTEQGDSAMYLCASSWVPGTGGWNEQFFGPGTRLTVL.

This clone was observed a handful of times. The CDR3 nucleotides read TGTGCCATCAGTGACGAACCCGGACTAGCGGTTAGCACAGATACGCAGTATTTT. Translating gives CAISDEPGLAVSTDTQYF. The V gene is TRBV10-3, the J gene TRBJ2-3; 10 nucleotides align to TRBD2. The germline gives CDR1 ENHRY, CDR2 SYGVKD. CDR3 length equals 18 residues. The J segment lost 0 bases and the V segment lost 3 bases, leaving 9 bases of the junction unmatched.

The CDR3 loop reads CASSMIGTSGGNEQFF. DNA of the CDR3: TGTGCCAGTAGTATGATTGGGACTAGCGGGGGCAATGAGCAGTTCTTC. The chain links TRBV19 to TRBJ2-1, with 14 bases aligning to TRBD2. Germline-derived CDR1 and CDR2 are LNHDA and SQIVND (reference sequence). V dropped 3 bases and J dropped 6; count of bases not matched to a gene: 4. The CDR3 runs 16 residues.

This clone was found a few times. This chain uses TRBV5-1 with TRBJ2-1, with a weak D call TRBD1 (5 bases). This CDR3 is 14 amino acids long. V was pared by 0 bases and J by 5 bases, with 9 bases between. CDR1 SGHRS and CDR2 YFSETQ come from the germline V gene. In DNA form, the CDR3 reads TGCGCCAGCAGCTTGGCGCAGGGTAACAATGAGCAGTTCTTC. The encoded protein is CASSLAQGNNEQFF.

This chain connects TRBV6-5 to TRBJ2-1; a possible D gene is TRBD1 (6 bases). The V gene's germline CDR1 is MNHEY and CDR2 SVGAGI. The V gene lost 6 bases and the J gene lost 10 bases, with 22 bases spanning the gap. The CDR3 has 15 amino acids. As DNA, the CDR3 is TGTGCCAGCAGAACCGCAAAACTACAGGGCGGGGAGCAGTTCTTC. Protein sequence: CASRTAKLQGGEQFF.

The gene calls are TRBV4-2 and TRBJ1-1; TRBD1 matches 9 bases. The J segment lost 2 bases and the V segment lost 5 bases, leaving 9 bases of the junction unmatched. The CDR3 spans 16 residues. Germline CDR1 is LGHNA and CDR2 is YNFKEQ. The CDR3 DNA follows: TGTGCCAGCAGCTCAATGACAGGGGGGTTTAACACTGAAGCTTTCTTT. It yields the protein CASSSMTGGFNTEAFF.

This chain uses TRBV7-9 with TRBJ1-1, with 12 bases fitting TRBD1. V shed 4 bases and J 0 bases; nucleotides not matched to a gene: 6. Germline V gene sequence: CDR1 SEHNR, CDR2 FQNEAQ (reference sequence). The CDR3 loop spans 17 amino acids. The CDR3 DNA sequence: TGTGCCAGCAGCTCCGGCGGGGACAGGGGGCTGAACACTGAAGCTTTCTTT. This codes for CASSSGGDRGLNTEAFF.

A few counts support this clone. This rearrangement joins TRBV5-1 to TRBJ2-5; 8 bases agree with TRBD2. The germline CDR1 and CDR2 sequences are SGHRS and YFSETQ. Losses at the gene ends were 4 bases for V and 2 bases for J; bases not matched to a gene: 10. The CDR3 covers 16 residues. The CDR3 here is CASSRTLAVTQETQYF. The CDR3 DNA is TGCGCCAGCAGCCGTACACTAGCGGTGACTCAAGAGACCCAGTACTTC.

The genes are TRBV25-1 and TRBJ2-7; 9 bases align to TRBD1. This CDR3 is 18 amino acids long. The V and J ends lost 3 bases and 3 bases, in that order; junction bases with no gene match: 15. From germline, CDR1 is MGHDK and CDR2 SYGVNS. The CDR3 region is CASSDYRTGEMAFYEQYF. The CDR3 nucleotides are TGTGCCAGCAGTGATTATAGGACAGGGGAGATGGCCTTCTACGAGCAGTACTTC.

This sequence joins TRBV7-2 and TRBJ2-1; 12 nucleotides agree with TRBD2. Germline CDR1 is SGHTA and CDR2 is FQGNSA. Trimming took 5 bases from V and 4 from J; bases not matched to a gene: 3. The length of the CDR3 is 15 residues. The CDR3 loop reads CASSVTSGGYNEQFF. The CDR3 bases are TGTGCCAGCAGCGTGACTAGCGGGGGATACAATGAGCAGTTCTTC.

The CDR3 nucleotides are TGTGCCAGCAGTGAACACAGGGGGCGCGAGCAGTACTTC. This translates into CASSEHRGREQYF. V and J are TRBV6-1 and TRBJ2-7; 9 bases fit TRBD1. The CDR3 runs 13 residues. Germline assignment: CDR1 MNHNS and CDR2 SASEGT. V shed 2 bases, J shed 6 bases, and the junction held 2 bases outside the gene matches.

The chain combines TRBV7-2 with TRBJ1-1, with 10 nucleotides matching TRBD1. V lost 5 bases, J lost 7 bases, and 7 bases stayed unmatched. The CDR3 is made up of 14 amino acids. Per the germline V gene, CDR1 is SGHTA and CDR2 is FQGNSA. The chain's CDR3 is CASSPDRGPDEAFF. In nucleotides, the CDR3 is TGTGCCAGCAGCCCAGACAGGGGGCCGGATGAAGCTTTCTTT. The full variable domain, rest sourced from reference TRBV7-2 and TRBJ1-1, is GAGVSQSPSNKVTEKGKDVELRCDPISGHTALYWYRQSLGQGLEFLIYFQGNSAPDKSGLPSDRFSAERTGGSVSTLTIQRTQQEDSAVYLCASSPDRGPDEAFFGQGTRLTVV.

The chain employs TRBV2 and TRBJ1-2; D might be TRBD1 (6 bases). The CDR3 has 14 residues. Germline assignment: CDR1 SNHLY and CDR2 FYNNEI. Between the trimmed V and J ends, which lost 1 base and 5 bases, there was a span of 11 bases. The CDR3 DNA follows: TGTGCCAGCAGTGAAGACCGAAGGGGGTATGGCTACACCTTC. Translating it yields CASSEDRRGYGYTF.

This clone was picked up a small number of times. This chain links TRBV2 with TRBJ1-2; no definite D call. The CDR3 is 15 residues long. The germline V gene encodes CDR1 SNHLY and CDR2 FYNNEI. Trimming removed 3 bases from V and 4 bases from J, with 15 bases in between. The CDR3 protein is CASSETRVASYGYTF. The CDR3 nucleotides read TGTGCCAGCAGTGAGACGAGGGTTGCTTCCTATGGCTACACCTTC.

This clone was detected only a few times. The V gene is TRBV6-1, the J gene TRBJ1-1; tentative D call: TRBD1 (6 bases). The germline V gene has CDR1 MNHNS and CDR2 SASEGT. Deletions cut 3 bases from V and 0 bases from J, with 11 bases between. CDR3 size: 15 residues. CDR3 bases: TGTGCCAGCAGTGACCCGGGACACCTGAACACTGAAGCTTTCTTT. It encodes CASSDPGHLNTEAFF.

This chain connects TRBV5-6 to TRBJ2-1; TRBD2 matches 11 bases. Germline V lookup: CDR1 SGHDT, CDR2 YYEEEE. There are 16 residues in the CDR3. The ends lost 4 bases at V and 9 bases at J; junction bases unmatched: 12. The CDR3 DNA is TGTGCCAGCAGCATTGACGGACTAGCGGGTACAGGTGAGCAGTTCTTC. It codes for CASSIDGLAGTGEQFF.

The V call is TRBV5-1, the J call TRBJ2-2; 9 bases map to TRBD1. The CDR3 is made up of 15 amino acids. Germline-derived CDR1 and CDR2 are SGHRS and YFSETQ. The J segment lost 6 bases and the V segment lost 4 bases, leaving 7 bases of the junction unmatched. The CDR3 DNA follows: TGCGCCAGCAGCAACGGGACAGGGTGGGCCGGGGAGCTGTTTTTT. Protein sequence: CASSNGTGWAGELFF.

This rearrangement joins TRBV2 to TRBJ1-4, with D uncertain. V was shortened by 7 bases and J by 4 bases, with 10 bases between the two germline ends. Germline V CDR1 and CDR2: SNHLY, FYNNEI. The CDR3 consists of 13 residues. The CDR3 DNA reads TGTGCCAGCACTCGAACAGTTAATGAAAAACTGTTTTTT. Translation gives CASTRTVNEKLFF.

This clone was observed a few times. The chain is built from TRBV5-5 and TRBJ1-4, with 10 bases identical to TRBD1. The germline V gene encodes CDR1 SGHKS and CDR2 YYEKEE (reference sequence). Germline trimming cut 2 bases from V and 3 bases from J; bases unmatched to any gene: 4. This CDR3 spans 16 amino acids. The CDR3 sequence: CASSLRQGAPNEKLFF. The CDR3 DNA is TGTGCCAGCAGCTTACGACAGGGGGCACCTAATGAAAAACTGTTTTTT.

The genes are TRBV30 and TRBJ1-2, with TRBD1 identical over 11 bases. Losses at the gene ends were 2 bases for V and 5 bases for J; bases not matched to a gene: 7. CDR1 GTSNPN and CDR2 SVGIG come from the germline V gene (reference sequence). This CDR3 is built from 15 residues. The CDR3 loop reads CAWSPWDRGIYGYTF. CDR3 sequence (DNA): TGTGCCTGGAGTCCCTGGGACAGGGGGATTTATGGCTACACCTTC. Complete variable domain (other parts from reference TRBV30 and TRBJ1-2): SQTIHQWPATLVQPVGSPLSLECTVEGTSNPNLYWYRQAAGRGLQLLFYSVGIGQISSEVPQNLSASRPQDRQFILSSKKLLLSDSGFYLCAWSPWDRGIYGYTFGSGTRLTVV.

This clone was found a few times. This chain uses TRBV28 with TRBJ1-5, with D possibly TRBD1 on 6 matching bases. The CDR3 is 15 residues long. Germline values: CDR1 MDHEN, CDR2 SYDVKM. V dropped 5 bases and J dropped 2 bases, with 13 bases sitting between them. The CDR3 loop is CASSNIAGGNQPQHF. CDR3 in DNA: TGTGCCAGCAGTAATATAGCAGGGGGCAATCAGCCCCAGCATTTT.

This chain uses TRBV15 with TRBJ2-7; 7 bases are shared with TRBD2. Per the germline V gene, CDR1 is LNHNV and CDR2 is YYDKDF (reference sequence). The CDR3 contains 14 residues. J gave up 3 bases and V 0 bases, and 2 bases lay outside the gene matches. The CDR3 sequence is CATSRDRGVYEQYF. In DNA, the CDR3 is TGTGCCACCAGCAGAGATCGGGGGGTCTACGAGCAGTACTTC.

This clone was seen more than once but under ten times. This chain connects TRBV19 to TRBJ1-1, with D possibly being TRBD1 (6 bases). Germline CDR1 is LNHDA and CDR2 is SQIVND (reference sequence). V was shortened by 6 bases and J by 5 bases, with 16 bases between the two germline ends. The CDR3 has 14 residues. For the CDR3, the DNA is TGTGCCAGTAGCCCGCGGGGGGGGCTGACTGAAGCTTTCTTT. Translation: CASSPRGGLTEAFF.

V and J are TRBV9 and TRBJ1-2; D is possibly TRBD1 (6 bases). CDR1 SGDLS and CDR2 YYNGEE come from the germline V gene. The V gene lost 4 bases and the J gene lost 0 bases, with 7 bases spanning the gap. CDR3 length: 13 amino acids. Here the CDR3 DNA reads TGTGCCAGCAGCCAGGGGACTAACTATGGCTACACCTTC. Its translation: CASSQGTNYGYTF.

The chain uses TRBV13 and TRBJ1-3; no clear D gene. V lost 3 bases, J lost 4 bases, and 10 bases lay in between. Germline V lookup: CDR1 PRHDT, CDR2 FYEKMQ (reference sequence). The CDR3 totals 14 residues. The CDR3 spells CASSLREAGNTIYF. The DNA of the CDR3 is TGTGCCAGCAGCTTGCGGGAAGCGGGAAACACCATATATTTT.

Note on this clone: This CDR3 is missing its conserved last phenylalanine or tryptophan, likely due to a read error. The chain employs TRBV5-1 and TRBJ2-3; TRBD2 is a possible D gene (5 bases). The CDR3 loop spans 16 amino acids. Germline CDR1 and CDR2: SGHRS and YFSETQ. Trimming left V 0 bases short and J 0 bases short, with 11 bases between. The CDR3 DNA sequence: TGCGCCAGCAGCTTGGGCCCCGGGGTTAGCACAGATACGCAGTATGTT. Amino acids: CASSLGPGVSTDTQYV.

The rearrangement links TRBV6-1 to TRBJ2-1, with 7 bases identical to TRBD2. Germline V gives CDR1 MNHNS, CDR2 SASEGT. The CDR3 loop spans 14 amino acids. The ends lost 7 bases at V and 6 bases at J; junction bases unmatched: 9. Here the CDR3 DNA reads TGTGCCAGCAAGCCCAGCGGGGACGGCAATGAGCAGTTCTTC. Its protein product is CASKPSGDGNEQFF.